This TCR beta chain was identified in a study of blood T cell repertoires in COVID-19. About the study: The study drew acute and convalescent COVID-19 samples from the United States, Italy and Spain. PBMCs, B-cell-depleted T cells, or T cells were the source of the cDNA or gDNA that made up the material.

The CDR3 is made up of 13 amino acids. Germline V CDR1 and CDR2: SEHNR, FQNEAQ (reference sequence). Trimming took off 8 bases at V and 6 bases at J, with 17 bases between the two ends. Original methodology: Estimation of nucleated cell counts relied on the amplification of reference gene primers. Clones were sequenced by immunoSEQ multiplex PCR, and TCRdb holds only the in-frame ones, with some missing. V and J calls plus clone size are reproduced from that table; the DNA served to infer D and trimming. The sample has a few hundred thousand clones, about 90% seen once; the top ten hold 5% to 7%. This TCR derives from a man aged 18 to 29 who had recovered from COVID-19. The sample was peripheral blood. The rearrangement joins TRBV7-9 to TRBJ2-7; perhaps TRBD1 as D (6 bases). The CDR3 reads CASSRLGAAEQYF. The CDR3 DNA reads TGTGCCAGCTCTAGGCTGGGGGCGGCCGAGCAGTACTTC.